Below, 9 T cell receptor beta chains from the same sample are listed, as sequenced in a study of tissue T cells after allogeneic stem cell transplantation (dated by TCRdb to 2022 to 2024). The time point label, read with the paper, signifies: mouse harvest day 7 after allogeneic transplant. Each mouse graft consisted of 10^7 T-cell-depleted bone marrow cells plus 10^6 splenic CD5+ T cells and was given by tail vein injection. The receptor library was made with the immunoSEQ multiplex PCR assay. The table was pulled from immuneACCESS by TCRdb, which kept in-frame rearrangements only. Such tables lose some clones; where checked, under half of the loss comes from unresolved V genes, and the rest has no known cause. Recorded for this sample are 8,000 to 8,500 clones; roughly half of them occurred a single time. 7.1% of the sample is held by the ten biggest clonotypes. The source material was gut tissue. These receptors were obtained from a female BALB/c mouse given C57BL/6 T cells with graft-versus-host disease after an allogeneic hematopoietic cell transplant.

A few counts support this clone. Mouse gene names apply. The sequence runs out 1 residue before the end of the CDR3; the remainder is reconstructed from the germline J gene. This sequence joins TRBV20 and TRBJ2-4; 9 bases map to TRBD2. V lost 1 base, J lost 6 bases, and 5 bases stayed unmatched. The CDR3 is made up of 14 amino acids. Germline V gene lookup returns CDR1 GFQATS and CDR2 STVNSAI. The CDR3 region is CGARVGGARNTLYF. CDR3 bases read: TGTGGTGCTAGGGTTGGGGGGGCGCGGAACACCTTGTAC.

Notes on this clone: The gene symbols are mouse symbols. CDR3 protein: CASSLSNINTGQLYF. Incomplete CDR3 DNA: TGTGCCAGCAGTCTGTCGAACATAAACACCGGGCAGCTCTAC. The rearrangement links TRBV26 to TRBJ2-2; D gene ambiguous. With the read ending 1 residue before the CDR3 end, the germline J gene is used to fill in that end. The germline V gene encodes CDR1 KGHPV and CDR2 FQNQEV (reference sequence). The V end lost 0 bases, the J end lost 1 base, and 6 bases lay between the germline ends. The CDR3 sequence is 15 residues long.

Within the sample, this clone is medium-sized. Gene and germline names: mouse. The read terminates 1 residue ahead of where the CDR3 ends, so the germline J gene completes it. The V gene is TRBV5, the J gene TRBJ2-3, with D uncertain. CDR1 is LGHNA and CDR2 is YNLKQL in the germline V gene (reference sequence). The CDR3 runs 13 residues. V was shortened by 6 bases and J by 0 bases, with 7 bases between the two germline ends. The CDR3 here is CASRADSAETLYF. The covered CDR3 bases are TGTGCCAGCAGGGCGGACAGTGCAGAAACGCTGTAT.

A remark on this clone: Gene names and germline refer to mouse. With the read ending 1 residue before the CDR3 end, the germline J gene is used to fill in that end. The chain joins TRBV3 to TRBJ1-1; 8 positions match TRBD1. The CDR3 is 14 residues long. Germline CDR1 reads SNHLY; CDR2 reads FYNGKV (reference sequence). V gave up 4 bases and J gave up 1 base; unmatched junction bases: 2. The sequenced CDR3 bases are TGTGCCAGCAGCTCAGGGGGCGCGAACACAGAAGTCTTC. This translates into CASSSGGANTEVF. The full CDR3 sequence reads CASSSGGANTEVFF.

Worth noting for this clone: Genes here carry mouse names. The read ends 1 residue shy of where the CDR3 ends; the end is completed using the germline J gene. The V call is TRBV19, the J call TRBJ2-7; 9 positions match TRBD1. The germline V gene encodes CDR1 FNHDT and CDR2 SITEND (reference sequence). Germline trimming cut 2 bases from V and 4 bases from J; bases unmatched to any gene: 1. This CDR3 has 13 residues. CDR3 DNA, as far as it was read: TGTGCCAGCAGTATCGGGACAGGGTATGAACAGTAC. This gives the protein CASSIGTGYEQY. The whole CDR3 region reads CASSIGTGYEQYF.

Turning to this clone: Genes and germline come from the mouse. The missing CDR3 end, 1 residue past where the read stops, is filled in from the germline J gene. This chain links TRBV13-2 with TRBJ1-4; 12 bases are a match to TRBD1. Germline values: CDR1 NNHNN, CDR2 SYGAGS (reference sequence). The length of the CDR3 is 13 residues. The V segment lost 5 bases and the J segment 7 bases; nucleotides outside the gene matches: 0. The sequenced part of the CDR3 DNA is TGTGCCAGCGGGGGACAGGGGGCCGAAAGATTATTT. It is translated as CASGGQGAERLF. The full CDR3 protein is CASGGQGAERLFF.

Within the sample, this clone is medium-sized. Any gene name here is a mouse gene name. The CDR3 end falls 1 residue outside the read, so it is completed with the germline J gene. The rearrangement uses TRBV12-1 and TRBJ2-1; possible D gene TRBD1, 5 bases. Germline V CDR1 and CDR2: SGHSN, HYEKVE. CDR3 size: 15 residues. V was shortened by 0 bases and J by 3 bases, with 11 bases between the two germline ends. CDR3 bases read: TGTGCCAGCTCTCTCGTAACAGGAGGCTATGCTGAGCAGTTC. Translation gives CASSLVTGGYAEQF. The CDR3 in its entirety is CASSLVTGGYAEQFF.

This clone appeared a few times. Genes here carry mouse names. The CDR3 is CASSLDTGVDTQYF. CDR3 DNA (partial): TGTGCCAGCTCTCTCGATACAGGGGTCGACACCCAGTAC. The rearrangement links TRBV12-2 to TRBJ2-5; 7 bases fit TRBD1. The read is 1 residue too short to cover the CDR3 end, so that end is filled in from the germline J gene. CDR1 SGHLS and CDR2 HYDKME come from the germline V gene. The CDR3 is 14 amino acids. V was clipped by 0 bases and J by 6 bases; unmatched bases: 5.

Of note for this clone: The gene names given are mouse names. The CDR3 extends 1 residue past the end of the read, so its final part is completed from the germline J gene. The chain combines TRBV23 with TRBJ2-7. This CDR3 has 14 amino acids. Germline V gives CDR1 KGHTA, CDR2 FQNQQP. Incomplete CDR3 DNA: TGCTCCAGCAGTCAATCGGGGCAGGCCTATGAACAGTAC. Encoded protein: CSSSQSGQAYEQY. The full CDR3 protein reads CSSSQSGQAYEQYF.